These T cell receptor beta chains were read from a single sample in a study of blood T cell repertoires in COVID-19. Generated by immunoSEQ multiplex PCR, the TCRdb table keeps only in-frame clones and is missing some. The top ten clones hold 1.6% of a sample with about 300,000 clones, more than 70% of them seen once. Sample: peripheral blood. The source is a woman between 25 and 40 years old with COVID-19, enrolled during active disease. Each CDR3 is given with its conserved first and last residue. The order of the fields is J gene, CDR3 length, clone size, D gene, V gene, CDR3 protein, CDR3 DNA. The D gene is left open where the match is weak. Only some rows state a clone size, as once, few, many or a class for expanded clones.

J gene: TRBJ1-6; CDR3 length: 14; clone size: .; D gene: .; V gene: TRBV6-2/TRBV6-3; CDR3 protein: CASSYGGLGSPLHF; CDR3 DNA: TGTGCCAGCAGTTATGGGGGACTCGGTTCACCCCTCCACTTT
J gene: TRBJ2-5; CDR3 length: 13; clone size: .; D gene: .; V gene: TRBV7-9; CDR3 protein: CASSLIEQETQYF; CDR3 DNA: TGTGCCAGCAGCTTAATAGAACAAGAGACCCAGTACTTC
J gene: TRBJ2-7; CDR3 length: 14; clone size: .; D gene: .; V gene: TRBV10-3; CDR3 protein: CAISDGVIAYEQYF; CDR3 DNA: TGTGCCATCAGTGACGGAGTAATCGCCTACGAGCAGTACTTC
J gene: TRBJ1-2; CDR3 length: 13; clone size: .; D gene: .; V gene: TRBV12-3/TRBV12-4; CDR3 protein: CASSLGGLYGYTF; CDR3 DNA: TGTGCCAGCAGTTTAGGTGGCCTTTATGGCTACACCTTC
J gene: TRBJ1-6; CDR3 length: 15; clone size: few; D gene: .; V gene: TRBV5-1; CDR3 protein: CASSLAGQGQAPLHF; CDR3 DNA: TGCGCCAGCAGCTTGGCCGGGCAGGGCCAGGCACCCCTCCACTTT
J gene: TRBJ1-4; CDR3 length: 15; clone size: once; D gene: TRBD1; V gene: TRBV5-1; CDR3 protein: CASSLDGTGVEKLFF; CDR3 DNA: TGCGCCAGCAGCTTGGATGGTACAGGGGTCGAAAAACTGTTTTTT
J gene: TRBJ2-5; CDR3 length: 15; clone size: .; D gene: .; V gene: TRBV4-1; CDR3 protein: CASSQDYPGLETQYF; CDR3 DNA: TGCGCCAGCAGCCAAGACTATCCGGGATTGGAGACCCAGTACTTC
J gene: TRBJ2-5; CDR3 length: 15; clone size: .; D gene: .; V gene: TRBV2; CDR3 protein: CASSGRTLPGETQYF; CDR3 DNA: TGTGCCAGCAGTGGTCGAACTCTCCCAGGGGAGACCCAGTACTTC
J gene: TRBJ1-5; CDR3 length: 15; clone size: once; D gene: TRBD1; V gene: TRBV28; CDR3 protein: CASKNGQVSHQPQHF; CDR3 DNA: TGTGCCAGCAAGAACGGACAGGTTAGTCATCAGCCCCAGCATTTT
J gene: TRBJ1-6; CDR3 length: 15; clone size: .; D gene: TRBD1; V gene: TRBV6-5; CDR3 protein: CASSTGQGYNSPLHF; CDR3 DNA: TGTGCCAGCAGCACGGGACAGGGGTATAATTCACCCCTCCACTTT
J gene: TRBJ1-4; CDR3 length: 15; clone size: .; D gene: .; V gene: TRBV3-1/TRBV3-2; CDR3 protein: CASSQGWGRNEKLFF; CDR3 DNA: TGTGCCAGCAGCCAAGGTTGGGGGCGAAATGAAAAACTGTTTTTT
J gene: TRBJ2-1; CDR3 length: 14; clone size: .; D gene: TRBD2; V gene: TRBV27; CDR3 protein: CASSSGGSKNEQFF; CDR3 DNA: TGTGCCAGTTCCAGCGGGGGGTCAAAGAATGAGCAGTTCTTC
J gene: TRBJ1-5; CDR3 length: 16; clone size: .; D gene: TRBD1; V gene: TRBV15; CDR3 protein: CATSRGDRVGNQPQHF; CDR3 DNA: TGTGCCACCAGCAGAGGGGACAGGGTGGGCAATCAGCCCCAGCATTTT
J gene: TRBJ1-1; CDR3 length: 15; clone size: .; D gene: .; V gene: TRBV5-1; CDR3 protein: CASSLGAGWNTEAFF; CDR3 DNA: TGCGCCAGCAGCTTGGGGGCGGGCTGGAACACTGAAGCTTTCTTT
J gene: TRBJ1-1; CDR3 length: 13; clone size: .; D gene: .; V gene: TRBV7-2; CDR3 protein: CASSLWTAYEAFF; CDR3 DNA: TGTGCCAGCAGCCTGTGGACAGCTTATGAAGCTTTCTTT
J gene: TRBJ2-3; CDR3 length: 15; clone size: many; D gene: TRBD2; V gene: TRBV19; CDR3 protein: CASSIGGGGADTQYF; CDR3 DNA: TGTGCCAGTAGTATTGGAGGCGGGGGGGCAGATACGCAGTATTTT
J gene: TRBJ1-1; CDR3 length: 14; clone size: .; D gene: .; V gene: TRBV19; CDR3 protein: CASSDQGTGTEAFF; CDR3 DNA: TGTGCCAGTTCAGACCAGGGGACGGGCACTGAAGCTTTCTTT
J gene: TRBJ2-7; CDR3 length: 13; clone size: .; D gene: .; V gene: TRBV11-3; CDR3 protein: CASSLLLPGEQYF; CDR3 DNA: TGTGCCAGCAGCTTACTTCTTCCCGGCGAGCAGTACTTC
J gene: TRBJ2-1; CDR3 length: 16; clone size: .; D gene: TRBD2; V gene: TRBV7-2; CDR3 protein: CASSSSGGVGGHEQFF; CDR3 DNA: TGTGCCAGCAGTTCTAGCGGGGGAGTCGGCGGTCATGAGCAGTTCTTC
J gene: TRBJ1-1; CDR3 length: 13; clone size: .; D gene: .; V gene: TRBV19; CDR3 protein: CASSALSDTEAFF; CDR3 DNA: TGTGCCAGTAGTGCCCTGAGTGACACTGAAGCTTTCTTT
J gene: TRBJ1-6; CDR3 length: 14; clone size: .; D gene: TRBD1; V gene: TRBV30; CDR3 protein: CAAEPGQGGSPLHF; CDR3 DNA: TGTGCCGCGGAACCGGGACAGGGGGGCTCACCCCTCCACTTT
J gene: TRBJ1-1; CDR3 length: 14; clone size: .; D gene: .; V gene: TRBV20-1; CDR3 protein: CSASSQILGTEAFF; CDR3 DNA: TGCAGTGCTAGTAGCCAGATACTAGGCACTGAAGCTTTCTTT
J gene: TRBJ2-5; CDR3 length: 13; clone size: .; D gene: .; V gene: TRBV2; CDR3 protein: CASSEGQLETQYF; CDR3 DNA: TGTGCCAGCAGTGAGGGGCAGCTAGAGACCCAGTACTTC
J gene: TRBJ2-1; CDR3 length: 15; clone size: .; D gene: .; V gene: TRBV11-3; CDR3 protein: CASSLGSGTYNEQFF; CDR3 DNA: TGTGCCAGCAGCTTAGGGTCAGGAACTTACAATGAGCAGTTCTTC
J gene: TRBJ2-3; CDR3 length: 17; clone size: .; D gene: .; V gene: TRBV28; CDR3 protein: CASTVGIVSLATDTQYF; CDR3 DNA: TGTGCCAGCACCGTGGGGATAGTCAGCCTAGCGACAGATACGCAGTATTTT
J gene: TRBJ2-7; CDR3 length: 15; clone size: .; D gene: TRBD1; V gene: TRBV2; CDR3 protein: CASSKGQGRTYEQYF; CDR3 DNA: TGTGCCAGCAGCAAAGGACAGGGAAGAACCTACGAGCAGTACTTC
J gene: TRBJ1-2; CDR3 length: 13; clone size: .; D gene: .; V gene: TRBV3-1/TRBV3-2; CDR3 protein: CASSQGPNYGYTF; CDR3 DNA: TGTGCCAGCAGCCAGGGGCCCAACTATGGCTACACCTTC
J gene: TRBJ1-6; CDR3 length: 15; clone size: .; D gene: .; V gene: TRBV5-1; CDR3 protein: CASSLGTVDNSPLHF; CDR3 DNA: TGCGCCAGCAGCTTGGGGACAGTTGATAATTCACCCCTCCACTTT